A selection of T cell receptor beta chains follows, all from one sample in a study of beta chain features in type 1 diabetes. Sequenced by immunoSEQ multiplex PCR; TCRdb stores in-frame clones only, minus some. The repertoire holds around 250,000 clones, with roughly 21% as singletons. The sample consisted of naive CD4+ T cells from blood. Receptor source: a woman between 40 and 55 years old with type 1 diabetes. CDR3s include the opening cysteine and the closing phenylalanine or tryptophan. D genes are given only for firm matches. Rows give clone size only sometimes, using once, few, many, or a class for an expanded clone.

v_call	j_call	d_call	clone_size	cdr3_nt	cdr3_aa
TRBV7-9	TRBJ1-5	NA	NA	TGTGCCAGCGGACTAGGGCCCCAGCATTTT	CASGLGPQHF
TRBV5-1	TRBJ2-5	TRBD2	NA	TGCGCCAGCAGCCTCGGACTAGCCCAAGAGACCCAGTACTTC	CASSLGLAQETQYF
TRBV2	TRBJ2-2	TRBD2	few	TGTGCCAGCGGTACGCGAGCGGGAGGGCCGGACACCGGGGAGCTGTTTTTT	CASGTRAGGPDTGELFF
TRBV19	TRBJ2-3	TRBD2	few	TGTGCCAGTAGTCGGGGGGGTGACACAGATACGCAGTATTTT	CASSRGGDTDTQYF
TRBV30	TRBJ1-2	NA	NA	TGTGCCTGGAGTGTACTCTCTGCCCTTGGCTACACCTTC	CAWSVLSALGYTF
TRBV6-6	TRBJ2-3	NA	few	TGTGCCAGCAGTTACTCGAGCAGGGAAACAGATACGCAGTATTTT	CASSYSSRETDTQYF
TRBV9	TRBJ1-5	TRBD1	NA	TGTGCCAGCAGCCCGGGGACAGGGAAGGGAGGGCAGCCCCAGCATTTT	CASSPGTGKGGQPQHF
TRBV19	TRBJ2-1	TRBD2	few	TGTGCCAGTAGCCAGGCAGGAGCGGGGCCCTACAATGAGCAGTTCTTC	CASSQAGAGPYNEQFF
TRBV4-3	TRBJ1-2	NA	few	TGCGCCAGCAGCCATACACCGTCCTTCAACTATGGCTACACCTTC	CASSHTPSFNYGYTF
TRBV11-1	TRBJ2-1	TRBD1	NA	TGTGCCAGCAGCTTCGGACAGGGGGCATACAATGAGCAGTTCTTC	CASSFGQGAYNEQFF
TRBV7-2	TRBJ1-1	TRBD1	NA	TGTGCCAGCAGGTCCGACAGGGCCGGCACTGAAGCTTTCTTT	CASRSDRAGTEAFF
TRBV30	TRBJ2-5	TRBD2	NA	TGTGCCTGGAGTAGAGTAGCGGGAGGGGGAGAGACCCAGTACTTC	CAWSRVAGGGETQYF
TRBV29-1	TRBJ2-5	NA	NA	TGCAGCGTTGAGCCTCAGGGGTACCAAGAGACCCAGTACTTC	CSVEPQGYQETQYF
TRBV9	TRBJ2-2	NA	NA	TGTGCCAGCAGCCCCCGGTTGATACGGACCGGGGAGCTGTTTTTT	CASSPRLIRTGELFF
TRBV6-6	TRBJ2-2	TRBD2	once	TGTGCCAGCAGAGCTAGCGGGAGGGGATCCGGGGAGCTGTTTTTT	CASRASGRGSGELFF
TRBV11-2	TRBJ2-7	NA	few	TGTGCCAGCAGCTTAGTCGCTCCCTCGGGGGAGCAGTACTTC	CASSLVAPSGEQYF
TRBV27	TRBJ2-7	NA	NA	TGTGCCAGCAGTTTCCTCGGACAGCGGGAGCAGTACTTC	CASSFLGQREQYF